These 31 T cell receptor beta chains came from one sample sequenced in a study of T cell repertoires in cytomegalovirus infection. TCRdb re-analysed the reads in MiXCR, keeping a single row per CDR3 protein. Here the sample spans more than 400,000 distinct CDR3 sequences, approximately 26% being singletons. Specimen: PBMCs. These receptors were taken from a human donor in good health (CMV status not recorded). Some clones in this sample may be carry-over from other donors' samples.

There are many counts of this clonotype. This chain connects TRBV7-9 to TRBJ1-3; D gene ambiguous. V lost 4 bases and J 0 bases, leaving 10 bases between the germline ends. CDR3 length: 15 residues. Germline V gene lookup returns CDR1 SEHNR and CDR2 FQNEAQ (reference sequence). CDR3 amino acids: CASSSTSRSGNTIYF. The CDR3 nucleotides read TGTGCCAGCAGCTCGACTTCGCGCTCTGGAAACACCATATATTTT.

This clonotype was seen a few times. The chain has TRBV12-3 or TRBV12-4 and TRBJ2-2; 7 bases fit TRBD2. V shed 3 bases, J shed 7 bases, and the junction held 8 bases outside the gene matches. This CDR3 region has 15 residues. The CDR3 region is CASSLSSGSFGELFF. CDR3 DNA: TGTGCCAGCAGTTTGAGTAGCGGGTCTTTCGGGGAGCTGTTTTTT.

This chain joins TRBV12-3 or TRBV12-4 and TRBJ2-6; 9 bases match TRBD1. V shed 1 base and J 1 base; nucleotides not matched to a gene: 2. CDR3 length equals 17 residues. The CDR3 nucleotides read TGTGCCAGCAGTTTAGGAGGACAGGGGTCTGGGGCCAACGTCCTGACTTTC. Residues: CASSLGGQGSGANVLTF.

V gene TRBV4-1 combines with J gene TRBJ1-1; TRBD1 aligns across 7 bases. CDR3 size: 15 residues. CDR1 and CDR2 from the germline V gene are MGHRA and YSYEKL. The junction had 12 bases not matched to a gene; V was cut back by 2 bases and J by 9 bases. Here the CDR3 DNA reads TGCGCCAGCAGCCAAAGAGGGGACAGCCGCACGAAAGCTTTCTTT. This codes for CASSQRGDSRTKAFF.

This clonotype has ten or more counts. V gene TRBV7-2 combines with J gene TRBJ2-7; 13 positions match TRBD2. The V gene end was trimmed by 1 base and the J gene end by 0 bases; junction bases not matched to a gene: 12. This CDR3 is 20 amino acids long. Germline CDR1 SGHTA, CDR2 FQGNSA. The CDR3 DNA sequence: TGTGCCAGCAGCTTAGGCCTAGAGACTAGCGGGAGGTTCCTCTCCTACGAGCAGTACTTC. Its protein is CASSLGLETSGRFLSYEQYF.

This clonotype was detected a few times. This rearrangement joins TRBV28 to TRBJ2-1, with D perhaps matching TRBD1 (5 bases). The CDR3 consists of 14 residues. The germline V gene has CDR1 MDHEN and CDR2 SYDVKM. The V end lost 2 bases, the J end lost 8 bases, and 13 bases lay between the germline ends. CDR3 bases: TGTGCCAGCAGTTTAGGTGGCAGGGCCCATGAGCAGTTCTTC. This sequence encodes CASSLGGRAHEQFF.

This clonotype was seen a few times. V is TRBV4-2 and J is TRBJ2-3; 14 nucleotides agree with TRBD2. The junction had 4 bases not matched to a gene; V was cut back by 0 bases and J by 2 bases. The CDR3 is made up of 18 amino acids. Per the germline V gene, CDR1 is LGHNA and CDR2 is YNFKEQ. The CDR3 DNA reads TGTGCCAGCAGCCAAGACCGACTAGCGGGAGGGGTCACAGATACGCAGTATTTT. This codes for CASSQDRLAGGVTDTQYF.

This clonotype was counted once. The chain is built from TRBV20-1 and TRBJ2-7; 8 bases are shared with TRBD1. The CDR3 covers 15 residues. Germline V gene lookup returns CDR1 DFQATT and CDR2 SNEGSKA (reference sequence). V lost 6 bases, J lost 2 bases, and 12 bases stayed unmatched. CDR3 residues: CSALLPGQATYEQYF. CDR3 nucleotide sequence: TGCAGTGCCTTGCTCCCGGGACAGGCTACCTACGAGCAGTACTTC.

The chain is built from TRBV11-2 and TRBJ2-7; D perhaps matches TRBD2 (6 bases). V lost 0 bases and J lost 4, with 19 bases in between. CDR3 length: 17 amino acids. CDR1 SGHAT and CDR2 FQNNGV come from the germline V gene. The CDR3 DNA is TGTGCCAGCAGCTTAGACAGAGCGGGTCCCCTTCGGTACGAGCAGTACGTC. Protein product: CASSLDRAGPLRYEQYV.

Ten or more counts support this clonotype. This chain joins TRBV7-2 and TRBJ2-1, with D hard to call. The CDR3 runs 14 residues. The V and J ends lost 1 base and 7 bases respectively, with 11 bases between them. Germline CDR1 reads SGHTA; CDR2 reads FQGNSA. This CDR3 reads CASSLEANGNEQFF. The CDR3 region has the DNA TGTGCCAGCAGCTTAGAAGCTAACGGGAATGAGCAGTTCTTC.

The CDR3 here is CASSVNSNQPQHF. CDR3 in DNA: TGTGCCAGCAGCGTGAATAGCAATCAGCCCCAGCATTTT. The chain combines TRBV12-3 or TRBV12-4 with TRBJ1-5; no clear D. This CDR3 contains 13 residues. V shed 6 bases and J shed 0 bases, with 6 bases lying between them.

This chain uses TRBV12-3 or TRBV12-4 with TRBJ1-6; D might be TRBD1 (5 bases). This CDR3 is built from 15 residues. The V gene lost 5 bases and the J gene lost 9 bases, with 17 bases spanning the gap. The CDR3 protein is CASSPRGVLGSPLHF. The CDR3 DNA reads TGTGCCAGCAGTCCCCGAGGGGTACTCGGTTCACCCCTCCACTTT.

The V and J genes are TRBV12-3 or TRBV12-4 and TRBJ2-2; 12 bases are shared with TRBD2. The length of the CDR3 is 18 residues. J was trimmed by 0 bases and V by 4 bases; bases with no gene match: 6. The CDR3 DNA follows: TGTGCCAGCAGTTCACGGACTAGCGGGGCGTCGAACACCGGGGAGCTGTTTTTT. Protein sequence: CASSSRTSGASNTGELFF.

This sequence joins TRBV6-2 or TRBV6-3 and TRBJ2-7; 11 bases match TRBD2. CDR3 length equals 16 residues. Germline V gene lookup returns CDR1 MNHEY and CDR2 SVGEGT. The V and J ends lost 3 bases and 2 bases, in that order; junction bases with no gene match: 6. CDR3 region: CASSYLGTSGTYEQYF. Written as DNA, the CDR3 is TGTGCCAGCAGTTATCTTGGGACTAGCGGAACCTACGAGCAGTACTTC.

The rearrangement links TRBV20-1 to TRBJ2-5, with D possibly being TRBD1 (5 bases). Trimming took off 2 bases at V and 1 base at J, with 5 bases between the two ends. CDR3 size: 12 residues. CDR1 DFQATT and CDR2 SNEGSKA come from the germline V gene (reference sequence). CDR3 amino acids: CSARQGQETQYF. The CDR3 coding sequence is TGCAGTGCTAGACAGGGCCAAGAGACCCAGTACTTC.

This clonotype was picked up many times. The V call is TRBV7-2, the J call TRBJ2-2; D not resolved. Trimming removed 1 base at V and 1 base at J, with 10 bases between. Germline assignment: CDR1 SGHTA and CDR2 FQGNSA. The CDR3 length is 16 residues. CDR3 sequence (DNA): TGTGCCAGCAGCTTAGATATCTCAAGGAACACCGGGGAGCTGTTTTTT. It is translated as CASSLDISRNTGELFF.

The chain links TRBV7-9 to TRBJ2-1; D perhaps matches TRBD2 (5 bases). V lost 6 bases to trimming and J lost 4 bases, with 16 bases between them. Germline CDR1 and CDR2: SEHNR and FQNEAQ (reference sequence). The CDR3 is made up of 15 amino acids. The CDR3 here is CASRKKADQYNEQFF. The DNA for the CDR3 is TGTGCCAGCAGGAAGAAAGCGGATCAATACAATGAGCAGTTCTTC.

The table lists this clonotype with many counts. J is TRBJ2-3 and V is TRBV7-2; 9 nucleotides match TRBD2. The germline V gene encodes CDR1 SGHTA and CDR2 FQGNSA. V lost 0 bases and J lost 6; bases outside the gene matches: 7. The CDR3 runs to 16 residues. The CDR3 reads CASSLAVAGETDTQYF. In DNA form, the CDR3 reads TGTGCCAGCAGCTTAGCGGTAGCGGGAGAAACGGATACGCAGTATTTT.

V is TRBV7-2 and J is TRBJ2-5; 14 bases align to TRBD2. Germline CDR1 reads SGHTA; CDR2 reads FQGNSA. J lost 4 bases, V lost 1 base, and 5 bases had no gene match. This CDR3 has 17 amino acids. Here the CDR3 reads CASSLGLAGGLGETQYF. The CDR3, as DNA: TGTGCCAGCAGCTTAGGACTAGCGGGAGGGCTTGGAGAGACCCAGTACTTC. The full variable domain, its missing parts supplied by reference TRBV7-2 and TRBJ2-5, is GAGVSQSPSNKVTEKGKDVELRCDPISGHTALYWYRQSLGQGLEFLIYFQGNSAPDKSGLPSDRFSAERTGGSVSTLTIQRTQQEDSAVYLCASSLGLAGGLGETQYFGPGTRLLVL.

The CDR3, as DNA: TGTGCCAGCAGCCCTAGCGCGGGACGGAGCAACACTGAAGCTTTCTTT. This encodes CASSPSAGRSNTEAFF. The chain links TRBV28 to TRBJ1-1; D is perhaps TRBD1 (5 bases). The germline V gene has CDR1 MDHEN and CDR2 SYDVKM. V lost 6 bases and J lost 2, with 19 bases in between. This CDR3 contains 16 residues.

The chain employs TRBV6-2 or TRBV6-3 and TRBJ2-5; D is unresolved. Germline V CDR1 and CDR2: MNHEY, SVGEGT. V lost 8 bases and J 5 bases, leaving 9 bases between the germline ends. This CDR3 has 11 residues. The CDR3: CASGKAETQYF. CDR3 in DNA: TGTGCCAGCGGAAAAGCGGAGACCCAGTACTTC.

Ten or more counts support this clonotype. This chain links TRBV7-2 with TRBJ2-1, with D maybe TRBD2 (6 bases). V lost 7 bases, J lost 5 bases, and 18 bases lay in between. Germline V lookup: CDR1 SGHTA, CDR2 FQGNSA. The CDR3 is 15 residues long. CDR3 DNA: TGTGCCAGCACCTGGCGCGGTGGCGGGAACAATGAGCAGTTCTTC. Its protein product is CASTWRGGGNNEQFF.

This clonotype turned up a few times. CDR3: CASSQDPGQGAFNEQFF. CDR3 sequence (DNA): TGCGCCAGCAGCCAAGATCCCGGACAGGGGGCTTTCAATGAGCAGTTCTTC. This chain connects TRBV4-3 to TRBJ2-1; TRBD1 matches 11 bases. Germline V gene data show CDR1 as LGHNA and CDR2 as YSLEER. The CDR3 loop spans 17 amino acids. With 0 bases clipped from V and 6 bases from J, the junction kept 7 bases outside the gene matches.

The V and J genes are TRBV19 and TRBJ1-5; D uncertain. Looked up from germline, CDR1 is LNHDA and CDR2 is SQIVND (reference sequence). V was clipped by 3 bases and J by 4 bases, with 13 bases between them. This CDR3 has 15 amino acids. CDR3 region: CASSIGWRLNQPQHF. The CDR3 DNA reads as TGTGCCAGTAGTATTGGCTGGCGGCTGAATCAGCCCCAGCATTTT.

The V gene is TRBV11-3, the J gene TRBJ2-3; a weak D match, TRBD1 (6 bases). The CDR3 extends over 15 amino acids. Germline CDR1 reads SGHNT; CDR2 reads YENEEA. V gave up 3 bases and J gave up 0 bases, with 10 bases separating them. The CDR3 loop reads CASSFPTGSTDTQYF. For the CDR3, the DNA is TGTGCCAGCAGCTTCCCCACAGGGAGCACAGATACGCAGTATTTT. Together with reference TRBV11-3 and TRBJ2-3, the CDR3 gives the full variable domain: EAGVVQSPRYKIIEKKQPVAFWCNPISGHNTLYWYLQNLGQGPELLIRYENEEAVDDSQLPKDRFSAERLKGVDSTLKIQPAELGDSAVYLCASSFPTGSTDTQYFGPGTRLTVL.

This clonotype occurred a few times. The chain recombines TRBV12-3 or TRBV12-4 with TRBJ1-5; D unresolved. V was shortened by 3 bases and J by 0 bases, with 9 bases between the two germline ends. The CDR3 has 15 amino acids. The CDR3 reads CASSFSDGSNQPQHF. Here the CDR3 DNA reads TGTGCCAGCAGTTTCTCCGACGGTAGCAATCAGCCCCAGCATTTT.

This clonotype was seen many times. This chain joins TRBV12-3 or TRBV12-4 and TRBJ2-1, with a weak D call TRBD1 (6 bases). V shed 6 bases and J shed 10 bases, with 16 bases lying between them. CDR3 length equals 13 residues. CDR3 DNA sequence: TGTGCCAGCAGCTGGACAGAGGCCGAGGAGCAGTTCTTC. This gives the protein CASSWTEAEEQFF.

V is TRBV6-5 and J is TRBJ1-2; D unresolved. The ends were cut back, 5 bases at V and 3 bases at J, with 13 bases in the middle. This CDR3 has 14 amino acids. In germline, CDR1 is MNHEY, CDR2 SVGAGI. In DNA, the CDR3 is TGTGCCAGCAGTGCCACATCTCTTGACTATGGCTACACCTTC. Its translation: CASSATSLDYGYTF.

The sample holds a few counts of this clonotype. The rearrangement joins TRBV20-1 to TRBJ2-7; D is undetermined. The CDR3 is 14 residues long. CDR1 DFQATT and CDR2 SNEGSKA come from the germline V gene (reference sequence). Deletions cut 0 bases from V and 7 bases from J, with 16 bases between. The CDR3, as DNA: TGCAGTGCTAGAGAGTGTGACTCGCGGTTGGAGCAGTACGTC. Translation gives CSARECDSRLEQYV.

This clonotype was recorded a few times. The gene calls are TRBV7-2 and TRBJ1-2, with 7 nucleotides matching TRBD1. Germline-derived CDR1 and CDR2 are SGHTA and FQGNSA. CDR3 length equals 15 residues. V was pared by 6 bases and J by 2 bases, with 9 bases of the junction left unmatched. This CDR3 reads CASSLNPGQNYGYTF. The CDR3 DNA reads as TGTGCCAGCAGTTTGAACCCGGGACAGAACTATGGCTACACCTTC.

This clonotype was found a few times. The chain's CDR3 is CASSQGQGNGAFF. CDR3 bases: TGTGCCAGCAGCCAAGGACAGGGTAACGGGGCTTTCTTT. This chain links TRBV3-1 with TRBJ1-1; 7 positions match TRBD1. The CDR3 sequence is 13 residues long. V dropped 1 base and J dropped 11; count of bases not matched to a gene: 7. The germline CDR1 and CDR2 sequences are LGHDT and YNNKEL (reference sequence).